This TCR beta chain was sequenced during a study of T cells in Graves' hyperthyroidism and ophthalmopathy. Study at large: Pretreatment peripheral blood was obtained at initial diagnosis. Notes on the study in general: Most expanded thyroid clonotypes above 0.001 also appeared in blood. The model foresaw ophthalmopathy a median approximately 6.3 months prior to onset.

For the diagnoses, clinical symptoms, serum thyroxine and TRAb, thyroid ultrasound and orbital computed tomography were used. Using RNA transcripts as the source, TCR beta CDR3 regions were amplified. A set of HTBI primers served as the primers for a first-round RT-PCR of the TCR CDR3. TCRdb processed the multiplex PCR reads anew with MiXCR; each CDR3 protein has one entry. The top ten hold 15% to 20% of the sample, which has 650,000 to 850,000 distinct CDR3 sequences, 18% seen once. This CDR3 is built from 14 residues. Germline CDR1 DFQATT, CDR2 SNEGSKA (reference sequence). V was shortened by 0 bases and J by 5 bases, with 10 bases between the two germline ends. On this clonotype itself: Its cognate antigen is unknown.

The source material was blood. The clonotype was recovered from a woman between 45 and 65 years old with Graves' hyperthyroidism that later progressed to Graves' ophthalmopathy. The rearrangement links TRBV20-1 to TRBJ2-2, with no clear D. CDR3 residues: CSARDRAWTGELFF. CDR3 nucleotides: TGCAGTGCTAGAGATAGGGCGTGGACCGGGGAGCTGTTTTTT.